Each of the 3 T cell receptor beta chains below was sequenced from the same sample in a study of radiation and T cells in renal cell carcinoma. Clones were read by immunoSEQ multiplex PCR, and TCRdb kept only the in-frame ones, dropping some. Seen here are about 150,000 clones, approximately 90% observed once, and the top ten hold 12%. Time point noted: baseline pretreatment blood. The treatment is: 15 Gy SBRT to primary tumor, nephrectomy 4 weeks later. The specimen was blood, collected from a patient whose treatment included radiotherapy and nephrectomy. All receptors come from a woman aged 45 to 65 with renal cell carcinoma.

The chain has TRBV4-1 and TRBJ2-7; a weak D match, TRBD2 (6 bases). Germline V gives CDR1 MGHRA, CDR2 YSYEKL. V lost 1 base, J lost 1 base, and 11 bases lay in between. The CDR3 totals 15 residues. CDR3 DNA: TGCGCCAGCAGCCAAGGCGGGACGGCATCCTACGAGCAGTACTTC. Its translation is CASSQGGTASYEQYF.

The rearrangement uses TRBV6-4 and TRBJ2-5, with D perhaps matching TRBD2 (6 bases). V was clipped by 7 bases and J by 3 bases, with 21 bases between them. CDR3 length: 16 amino acids. The germline gives CDR1 MRHNA, CDR2 SNTAGT. In nucleotides, the CDR3 is TGTGCCAGCACCCCGACTAGACCTCTTCAAGAAGAGACCCAGTACTTC. This gives the protein CASTPTRPLQEETQYF.

V gene TRBV6-1 combines with J gene TRBJ2-5; 7 nucleotides align to TRBD1. Trimming took 6 bases from V and 7 from J; bases not matched to a gene: 11. The CDR3 is 14 residues long. Germline V gives CDR1 MNHNS, CDR2 SASEGT. CDR3 DNA sequence: TGTGCCAGCAGGGGACAGATACATGGAGGGACCCAGTACTTC. This translates into CASRGQIHGGTQYF.